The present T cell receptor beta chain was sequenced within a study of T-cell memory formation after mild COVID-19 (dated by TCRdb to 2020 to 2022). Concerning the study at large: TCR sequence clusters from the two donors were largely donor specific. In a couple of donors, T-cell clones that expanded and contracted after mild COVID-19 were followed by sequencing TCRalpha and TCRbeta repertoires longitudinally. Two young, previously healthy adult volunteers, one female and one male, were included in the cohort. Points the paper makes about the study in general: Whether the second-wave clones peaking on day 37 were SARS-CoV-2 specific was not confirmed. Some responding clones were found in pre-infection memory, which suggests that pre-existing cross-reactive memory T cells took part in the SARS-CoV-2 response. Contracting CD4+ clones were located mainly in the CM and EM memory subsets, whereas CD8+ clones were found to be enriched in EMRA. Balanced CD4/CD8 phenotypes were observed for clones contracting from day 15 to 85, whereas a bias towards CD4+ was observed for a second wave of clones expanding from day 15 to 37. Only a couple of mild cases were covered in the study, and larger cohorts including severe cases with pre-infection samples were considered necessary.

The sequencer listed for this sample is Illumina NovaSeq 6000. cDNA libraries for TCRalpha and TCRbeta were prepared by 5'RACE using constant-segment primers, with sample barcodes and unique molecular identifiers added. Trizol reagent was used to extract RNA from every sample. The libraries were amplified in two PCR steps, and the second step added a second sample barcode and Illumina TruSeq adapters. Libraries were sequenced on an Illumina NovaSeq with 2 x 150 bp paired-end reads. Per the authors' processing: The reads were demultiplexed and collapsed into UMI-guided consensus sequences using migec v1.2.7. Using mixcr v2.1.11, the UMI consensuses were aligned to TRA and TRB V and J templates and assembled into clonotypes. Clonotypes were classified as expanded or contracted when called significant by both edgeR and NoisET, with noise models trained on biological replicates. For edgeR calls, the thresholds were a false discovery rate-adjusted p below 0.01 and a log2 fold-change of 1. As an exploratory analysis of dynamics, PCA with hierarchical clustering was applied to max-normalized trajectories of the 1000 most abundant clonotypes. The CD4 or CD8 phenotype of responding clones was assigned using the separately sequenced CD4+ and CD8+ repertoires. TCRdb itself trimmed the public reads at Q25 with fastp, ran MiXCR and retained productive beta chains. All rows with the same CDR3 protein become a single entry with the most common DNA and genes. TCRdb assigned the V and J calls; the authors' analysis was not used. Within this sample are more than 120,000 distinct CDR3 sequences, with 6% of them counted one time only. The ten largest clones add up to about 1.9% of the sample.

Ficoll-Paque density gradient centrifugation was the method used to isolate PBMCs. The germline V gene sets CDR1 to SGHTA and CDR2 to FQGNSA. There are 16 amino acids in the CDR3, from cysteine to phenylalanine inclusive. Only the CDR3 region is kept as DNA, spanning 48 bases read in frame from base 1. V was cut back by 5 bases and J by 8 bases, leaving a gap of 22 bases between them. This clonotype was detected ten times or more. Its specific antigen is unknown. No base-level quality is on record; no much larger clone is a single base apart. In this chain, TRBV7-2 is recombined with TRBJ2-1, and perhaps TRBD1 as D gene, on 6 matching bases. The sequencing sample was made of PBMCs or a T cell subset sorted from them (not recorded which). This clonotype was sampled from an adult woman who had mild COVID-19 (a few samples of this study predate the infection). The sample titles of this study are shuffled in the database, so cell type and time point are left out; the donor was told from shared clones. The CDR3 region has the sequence CASSQQGTRVGDEQFF. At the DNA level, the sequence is TGTGCCAGCAGCCAACAGGGTACCCGTGTCGGCGATGAGCAGTTCTTC. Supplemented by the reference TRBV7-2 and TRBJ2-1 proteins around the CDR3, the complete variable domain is GAGVSQSPSNKVTEKGKDVELRCDPISGHTALYWYRQSLGQGLEFLIYFQGNSAPDKSGLPSDRFSAERTGGSVSTLTIQRTQQEDSAVYLCASSQQGTRVGDEQFFGPGTRLTVL.